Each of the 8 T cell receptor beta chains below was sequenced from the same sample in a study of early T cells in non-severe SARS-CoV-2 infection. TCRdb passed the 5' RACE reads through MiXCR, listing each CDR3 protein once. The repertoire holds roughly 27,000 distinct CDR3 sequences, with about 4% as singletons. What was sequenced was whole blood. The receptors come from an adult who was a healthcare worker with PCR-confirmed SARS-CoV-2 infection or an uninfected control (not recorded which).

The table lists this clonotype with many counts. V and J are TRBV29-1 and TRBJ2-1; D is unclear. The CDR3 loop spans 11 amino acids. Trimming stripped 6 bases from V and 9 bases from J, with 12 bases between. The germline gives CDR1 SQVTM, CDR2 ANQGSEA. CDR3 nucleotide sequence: TGCAGCGTCCCAGGTAACATTGAGCAGTTCTTC. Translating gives CSVPGNIEQFF.

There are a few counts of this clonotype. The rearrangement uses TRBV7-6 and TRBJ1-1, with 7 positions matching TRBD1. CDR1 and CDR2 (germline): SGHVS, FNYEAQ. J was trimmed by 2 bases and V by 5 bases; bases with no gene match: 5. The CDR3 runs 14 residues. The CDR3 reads CASSPGTANTEAFF. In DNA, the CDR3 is TGTGCCAGCAGCCCCGGGACAGCTAACACTGAAGCTTTCTTT. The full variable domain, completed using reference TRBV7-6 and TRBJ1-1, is GAGVSQSPRYKVTKRGQDVALRCDPISGHVSLYWYRQALGQGPEFLTYFNYEAQQDKSGLPNDRFSAERPEGSISTLTIQRTEQRDSAMYRCASSPGTANTEAFFGQGTRLTVV.

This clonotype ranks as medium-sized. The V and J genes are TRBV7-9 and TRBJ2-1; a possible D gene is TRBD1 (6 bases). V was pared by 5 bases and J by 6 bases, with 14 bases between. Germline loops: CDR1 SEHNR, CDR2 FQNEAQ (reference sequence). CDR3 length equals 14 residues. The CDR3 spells CASSPPLGANEQFF. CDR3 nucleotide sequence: TGTGCCAGCAGCCCCCCCTTGGGGGCCAATGAGCAGTTCTTC.

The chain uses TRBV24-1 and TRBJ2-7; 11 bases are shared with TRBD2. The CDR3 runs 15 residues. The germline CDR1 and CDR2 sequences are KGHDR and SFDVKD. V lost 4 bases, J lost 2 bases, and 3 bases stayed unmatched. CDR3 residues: CATSEGLAAPYEQYF. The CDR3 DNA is TGTGCCACCAGTGAGGGACTAGCGGCACCCTACGAGCAGTACTTC.

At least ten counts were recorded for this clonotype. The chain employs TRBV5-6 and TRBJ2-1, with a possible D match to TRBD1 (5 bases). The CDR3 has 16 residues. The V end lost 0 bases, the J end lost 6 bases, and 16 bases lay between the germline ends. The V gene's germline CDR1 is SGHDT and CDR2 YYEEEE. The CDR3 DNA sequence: TGTGCCAGCAGCTTGGGGGGCCCTCAGGCCTCCAATGAGCAGTTCTTC. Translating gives CASSLGGPQASNEQFF.

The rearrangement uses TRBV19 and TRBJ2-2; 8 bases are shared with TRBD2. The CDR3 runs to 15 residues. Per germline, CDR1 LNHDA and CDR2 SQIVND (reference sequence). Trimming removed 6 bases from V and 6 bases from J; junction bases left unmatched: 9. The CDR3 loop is CASRRPGAGAGELFF. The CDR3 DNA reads TGTGCCAGTAGGCGTCCTGGAGCGGGAGCCGGGGAGCTGTTTTTT. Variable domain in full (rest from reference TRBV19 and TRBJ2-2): DGGITQSPKYLFRKEGQNVTLSCEQNLNHDAMYWYRQDPGQGLRLIYYSQIVNDFQKGDIAEGYSVSREKKESFPLTVTSAQKNPTAFYLCASRRPGAGAGELFFGEGSRLTVL.

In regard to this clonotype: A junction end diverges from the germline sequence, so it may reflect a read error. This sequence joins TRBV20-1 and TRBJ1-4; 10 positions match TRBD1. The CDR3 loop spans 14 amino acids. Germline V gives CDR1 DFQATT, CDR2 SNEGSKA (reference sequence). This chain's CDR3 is CRARQGAHNEKLFF. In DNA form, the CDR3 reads TGCAGAGCTAGACAGGGGGCTCATAATGAAAAACTGTTTTTT.

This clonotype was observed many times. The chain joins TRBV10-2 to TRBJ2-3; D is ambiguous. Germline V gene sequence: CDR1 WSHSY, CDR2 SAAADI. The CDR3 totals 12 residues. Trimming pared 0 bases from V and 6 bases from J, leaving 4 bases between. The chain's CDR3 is CASSESTDTQYF. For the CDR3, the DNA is TGCGCCAGCAGTGAGTCGACCGATACGCAGTATTTT.